The clone carrying this TCR beta chain has more than one count but fewer than ten. Its cognate antigen is unknown. The V end was cut by 0 bases, the J end by 5 bases, with 4 bases between. CDR1 and CDR2 (germline): MGHRA, YSYEKL. This CDR3 has 12 amino acids. The sample comes from a study of CD8+ T cells in alopecia areata. About the research overall: Patients received oral tofacitinib, 5 to 10 mg twice daily, for moderate-to-severe alopecia areata.

Study-wide findings and caveats: For patients receiving tofacitinib, scalp clonality and expanded CD8+ clones among the top 100 significantly decreased.

Treatment here: oral pan-JAK inhibitor, 5-10 mg twice daily. CD4+ and CD8+ T cells were sorted from PBMCs stained for CD3, CD4 and CD8. Extracted RNA was reverse transcribed, and the resulting cDNA served as sequencing template. TCRdb's table, derived via immunoSEQ multiplex PCR, lists solely in-frame clones and lacks some. The sample includes a few hundred thousand clones, approximately 40% of them seen just once. This sample comprised CD4+ T cells sorted from blood, obtained at roughly week 38, from a patient treated with tofacitinib. The chain uses TRBV4-1 and TRBJ2-5; unclear D gene. This TCR derives from a human donor with alopecia areata. The CDR3 loop is CASSQESETQYF. Here the CDR3 DNA reads TGCGCCAGCAGCCAAGAATCGGAGACCCAGTACTTC.